This TCR beta chain is drawn from a study of cytomegalovirus exposure and HLA in healthy donors. Study-wide findings and caveats: Association of a missense DCLRE1C variant with TCR beta V- and J-gene trimming was reported in a later analysis. Analyzed later, most CMV-associated TCR beta chains appeared HLA-restricted. TCR beta sequences reportedly predicted the HLA-A and HLA-B alleles of most subjects accurately.

The germline V gene encodes CDR1 SGHRS and CDR2 YFSETQ. Trimming removed 2 bases at V and 6 bases at J, with 15 bases between. The CDR3 sequence is 14 residues long. The PCR used 60 Vbeta and 13 Jbeta primers. Assay: immunoSEQ multiplex PCR; the TCRdb copy retains only in-frame clones and omits some. The sample shows about 190,000 clones, approximately 84% of them seen only once. Healthy bone marrow donors formed the donor group. A remark on this clone: Its antigen is unidentified.

The sequenced material came from PBMCs. The receptor was isolated from a boy aged 5-17 years in good health and CMV-seronegative. This chain joins TRBV5-1 and TRBJ2-7; D might be TRBD2 (5 bases). The CDR3 bases are TGCGCCAGCAGCTTTGCCCTAGCTGTAGGCGAGCAGTACTTC. Residues: CASSFALAVGEQYF.